What follows describes a single TCR beta chain. Antigen: not known. This specimen comes from a study of graft-versus-host responses after intestinal transplantation. As for the study in general: Transplant recipients had multivisceral, liver-intestinal, or isolated intestinal grafts. Every transplant recipient was induced with anti-thymocyte globulin, then maintained on tacrolimus and steroids for around 3 years.

Findings of the study overall: Detection of GvH clones occurred in recipient marrow, and some had their first appearance in ileum or blood. Allografts of one patient group, those with graft-donor T cell macrochimerism, had high graft-versus-host to host-versus-graft clonal ratios.

There are 15 residues in the CDR3. The V gene end was trimmed by 5 bases and the J gene end by 5 bases; junction bases not matched to a gene: 9. CDR1 is MNHEY and CDR2 is SMNVEV in the germline V gene (reference sequence). Some clones are missing from TCRdb's copy, which holds only in-frame ones; the method was immunoSEQ multiplex PCR. The top ten hold about 0.8% of the sample, which has around 20,000 clones, around 95% seen once. The sample consisted of PBMCs, taken 23 days after intestinal transplant. This TCR was recovered from a human patient who received an intestinal transplant, so some T cells may come from the graft donor. The chain couples TRBV27 to TRBJ2-3; 8 nucleotides match TRBD2. The CDR3 nucleotides read TGTGCCAGCAGTAAACCCTCCGCGGGGGGAGATACGCAGTATTTT. This codes for CASSKPSAGGDTQYF.